These 32 T cell receptor beta chains originate from one sample sequenced in a study of blood T cell repertoires in COVID-19. Profiling relied on immunoSEQ multiplex PCR, and the TCRdb table lists in-frame clones only, not all of them. The table lists around 180,000 clones, 85% to 90% of them singletons, with 2.5% to 3% in the top ten. The source material was peripheral blood. Every receptor here comes from a woman aged 30 to 39 with active or convalescent COVID-19.

The chain is built from TRBV9 and TRBJ2-7; the match to TRBD1 covers 12 bases. The CDR3 is made up of 15 amino acids. In germline, CDR1 is SGDLS, CDR2 YYNGEE. The ends lost 4 bases at V and 7 bases at J; junction bases unmatched: 9. The CDR3 sequence is CASSPMGQGAQEQYF. CDR3 coding DNA: TGTGCCAGCAGCCCAATGGGACAGGGGGCGCAGGAGCAGTACTTC.

Only one count was recorded for this clone. The genes are TRBV11-2 and TRBJ2-2, with TRBD1 matching over 8 bases. The germline CDR1 and CDR2 sequences are SGHAT and FQNNGV. This CDR3 is built from 13 residues. Germline trimming cut 5 bases from V and 7 bases from J; bases unmatched to any gene: 3. The CDR3 nucleotides read TGTGCCAGCAGCGCAACAGGGGGCGGGGAGCTGTTTTTT. This sequence encodes CASSATGGGELFF.

The chain combines TRBV5-6 with TRBJ2-7; 7 bases are shared with TRBD1. Trimming at V came to 4 bases and at J to 3 bases, leaving 7 bases not matched to a gene. The CDR3 length is 14 residues. Per the germline V gene, CDR1 is SGHDT and CDR2 is YYEEEE. The CDR3 nucleotides are TGTGCCAGCAGCAACAGGGGTATATTCTACGAGCAGTACTTC. This gives the protein CASSNRGIFYEQYF.

The V and J genes are TRBV28 and TRBJ2-1, with 10 bases matching TRBD1. Trimming at V came to 7 bases and at J to 7 bases, leaving 13 bases not matched to a gene. This CDR3 has 16 amino acids. Germline CDR1 and CDR2: MDHEN and SYDVKM. This CDR3 reads CASIGWGQGSGNEQFF. The CDR3 coding sequence is TGTGCCAGCATTGGTTGGGGACAGGGGTCGGGGAATGAGCAGTTCTTC.

This clone was seen at least ten times. The chain is built from TRBV7-9 and TRBJ2-1; 8 bases align to TRBD1. V shed 6 bases, J shed 3 bases, and the junction held 7 bases outside the gene matches. The length of the CDR3 is 15 residues. Germline V gene lookup returns CDR1 SEHNR and CDR2 FQNEAQ (reference sequence). The CDR3 sequence is CASRPSGQDYNEQFF. The CDR3 DNA is TGTGCCAGCAGACCCTCGGGACAGGACTACAATGAGCAGTTCTTC.

The chain employs TRBV5-4 and TRBJ1-2; D gene uncertain. In germline, CDR1 is SGHNT, CDR2 YYREEE (reference sequence). There are 14 residues in the CDR3. Between the trimmed V and J ends, which lost 1 base and 0 bases, there was a span of 7 bases. The CDR3 DNA follows: TGTGCCAGCAGCTTGCAGAACCCTAACTATGGCTACACCTTC. Protein product: CASSLQNPNYGYTF. Variable domain in full (rest from reference TRBV5-4 and TRBJ1-2): ETGVTQSPTHLIKTRGQQVTLRCSSQSGHNTVSWYQQALGQGPQFIFQYYREEENGRGNFPPRFSGLQFPNYSSELNVNALELDDSALYLCASSLQNPNYGYTFGSGTRLTVV.

This chain connects TRBV5-1 to TRBJ1-1; no firm D call. Trimming left V 0 bases short and J 2 bases short, with 11 bases between. The CDR3 length is 15 residues. In germline, CDR1 is SGHRS, CDR2 YFSETQ. The CDR3 nucleotides read TGCGCCAGCAGCTTGGAGCCCGAGGTAAACACTGAAGCTTTCTTT. The encoded protein is CASSLEPEVNTEAFF.

This rearrangement joins TRBV18 to TRBJ1-3; D gene uncertain. The CDR3 consists of 16 residues. The V and J ends lost 3 bases and 0 bases respectively, with 12 bases between them. Germline assignment: CDR1 KGHSH and CDR2 LQKENI. This chain's CDR3 is CASSPTRDNSGNTIYF. The DNA for the CDR3 is TGTGCCAGCTCACCGACCCGGGATAACTCTGGAAACACCATATATTTT.

The V gene is TRBV27, the J gene TRBJ1-2, with TRBD1 identical over 8 bases. V shed 4 bases, J shed 4 bases, and the junction held 8 bases outside the gene matches. Germline lookup yields CDR1 MNHEY and CDR2 SMNVEV (reference sequence). The length of the CDR3 is 15 residues. The CDR3: CASSSSPDRAYGYTF. DNA of the CDR3: TGTGCCAGCAGTTCATCCCCGGACAGGGCCTATGGCTACACCTTC.

The chain recombines TRBV5-1 with TRBJ1-1; D gene uncertain. Deletions cut 0 bases from V and 0 bases from J, with 6 bases between. There are 14 residues in the CDR3. Germline V lookup: CDR1 SGHRS, CDR2 YFSETQ. The CDR3 DNA follows: TGCGCCAGCAGCTTGGAGGGAGTGAACACTGAAGCTTTCTTT. Translation: CASSLEGVNTEAFF.

The chain is built from TRBV5-1 and TRBJ1-1, with TRBD1 identical over 7 bases. The V segment lost 0 bases and the J segment 0 bases; nucleotides outside the gene matches: 5. The CDR3 has 16 residues. Germline CDR1 SGHRS, CDR2 YFSETQ. CDR3 loop: CASSLEGAPMNTEAFF. DNA for the CDR3: TGCGCCAGCAGCTTGGAGGGGGCCCCCATGAACACTGAAGCTTTCTTT.

This chain joins TRBV15 and TRBJ2-5; a weak D match, TRBD2 (5 bases). From germline, CDR1 is LNHNV and CDR2 YYDKDF (reference sequence). The CDR3 loop spans 15 amino acids. The V gene lost 4 bases and the J gene lost 4 bases, with 16 bases spanning the gap. The CDR3 coding sequence is TGTGCCACCAGCACCCGGACTGCGAGGGCAGAGACCCAGTACTTC. Amino acids: CATSTRTARAETQYF.

V and J are TRBV6-6 and TRBJ2-7; the match to TRBD1 covers 9 bases. The CDR3 has 15 residues. Trimming cost V 5 bases and J 7 bases; bases outside gene matches: 12. The germline gives CDR1 MNHNY, CDR2 SVGAGI (reference sequence). The CDR3 is CASSLRQTGGYEQYF. In DNA, the CDR3 is TGTGCCAGCAGTCTAAGACAGACAGGGGGTTATGAGCAGTACTTC.

The chain links TRBV6-6 to TRBJ2-7; D is uncertain. CDR3 length: 13 amino acids. Between the trimmed V and J ends, which lost 2 bases and 0 bases, there was a span of 5 bases. CDR1 is MNHNY and CDR2 is SVGAGI in the germline V gene (reference sequence). The CDR3 here is CASSYLGSYEQYF. The CDR3, as DNA: TGTGCCAGCAGTTACCTCGGCTCCTACGAGCAGTACTTC.

This clone appeared a single time. This chain connects TRBV5-4 to TRBJ2-1; weak D call: TRBD2 (6 bases). Trimming pared 5 bases from V and 2 bases from J, leaving 23 bases between. This CDR3 is 18 amino acids long. Per germline, CDR1 SGHNT and CDR2 YYREEE (reference sequence). CDR3 region: CASREGGGAKPTYNEQFF. DNA of the CDR3: TGTGCCAGCAGGGAGGGCGGCGGAGCGAAACCTACCTACAATGAGCAGTTCTTC.

This clone was picked up one time. CDR3 region: CATSDPGGADQPQHF. In nucleotides, the CDR3 is TGTGCCACCAGTGACCCAGGGGGCGCCGATCAGCCCCAGCATTTT. The genes are TRBV24-1 and TRBJ1-5, with TRBD1 identical over 8 bases. CDR1 is KGHDR and CDR2 is SFDVKD in the germline V gene. V shed 4 bases and J 5 bases; nucleotides not matched to a gene: 6. This CDR3 region has 15 residues.

The rearrangement uses TRBV9 and TRBJ1-1, with D tentatively TRBD1 (6 bases). CDR1 and CDR2 (germline): SGDLS, YYNGEE. Between the trimmed V and J ends, which lost 2 bases and 0 bases, there was a span of 14 bases. CDR3 size: 16 residues. This CDR3 reads CASSVPEQGVNTEAFF. The CDR3 DNA follows: TGTGCCAGCAGCGTCCCCGAACAGGGAGTGAACACTGAAGCTTTCTTT.

The chain joins TRBV6-2 or TRBV6-3 to TRBJ1-2; D perhaps matches TRBD1 (6 bases). CDR1 and CDR2 (germline): MNHEY, SVGEGT. The CDR3 is 13 residues long. Trimming cost V 1 base and J 8 bases, with 11 bases left between them. The DNA for the CDR3 is TGTGCCAGCAGTTACTTGCCGACAGGCGGCTACACCTTC. As protein: CASSYLPTGGYTF.

CDR3 sequence reads: CASSATGVGNEQFF. CDR3 DNA sequence: TGTGCCAGCTCAGCAACAGGGGTAGGAAATGAGCAGTTCTTC. The chain is built from TRBV18 and TRBJ2-1, with 7 bases matching TRBD1. The germline V gene encodes CDR1 KGHSH and CDR2 LQKENI. The V gene end was trimmed by 5 bases and the J gene end by 7 bases; junction bases not matched to a gene: 8. The CDR3 consists of 14 residues.

The chain joins TRBV6-5 to TRBJ2-5; D might be TRBD2 (5 bases). This CDR3 has 13 amino acids. Between the trimmed V and J ends, which lost 6 bases and 2 bases, there was a span of 10 bases. CDR1 and CDR2 from the germline V gene are MNHEY and SVGAGI. The CDR3 reads CASSSPGQETQYF. The DNA for the CDR3 is TGTGCCAGCAGCTCCCCGGGACAAGAGACCCAGTACTTC.

V is TRBV5-5 and J is TRBJ1-4; a possible D gene is TRBD1 (5 bases). V was shortened by 2 bases and J by 1 base, with 12 bases between the two germline ends. CDR3 length: 16 residues. Germline lookup yields CDR1 SGHKS and CDR2 YYEKEE (reference sequence). The CDR3 sequence: CASSFGGVVTNEKLFF. The CDR3 nucleotides are TGTGCCAGCAGCTTTGGGGGGGTGGTAACTAATGAAAAACTGTTTTTT.

The genes are TRBV18 and TRBJ2-4, with a weak D call TRBD1 (6 bases). Germline V gene data show CDR1 as KGHSH and CDR2 as LQKENI. Trimming took 6 bases from V and 5 from J, leaving 14 bases between them. This CDR3 comprises 14 residues. The CDR3 nucleotides read TGTGCCAGCTCCCGCGGTGGACAGCAAAACATTCAGTACTTC. Translation: CASSRGGQQNIQYF.

The chain is built from TRBV6-5 and TRBJ1-4; no reliable D call. Germline CDR1 reads MNHEY; CDR2 reads SVGAGI. CDR3 size: 12 residues. Trimming cost V 8 bases and J 5 bases, with 9 bases left between them. CDR3 in DNA: TGTGCCAGCTCGACTGTGAATGAAAAACTGTTTTTT. Translating gives CASSTVNEKLFF.

This chain uses TRBV5-4 with TRBJ2-7; D is perhaps TRBD2 (6 bases). The V and J ends lost 0 bases and 1 base respectively, with 11 bases between them. Looked up from germline, CDR1 is SGHNT and CDR2 is YYREEE (reference sequence). The CDR3 contains 15 residues. The DNA of the CDR3 is TGTGCCAGCAGCTTGGTGGTCGGGGGATCCTACGAGCAGTACTTC. The encoded protein is CASSLVVGGSYEQYF. Drawing the rest from reference TRBV5-4 and TRBJ2-7, the complete variable domain is ETGVTQSPTHLIKTRGQQVTLRCSSQSGHNTVSWYQQALGQGPQFIFQYYREEENGRGNFPPRFSGLQFPNYSSELNVNALELDDSALYLCASSLVVGGSYEQYFGPGTRLTVT.

The J gene is TRBJ1-4, the V gene TRBV7-8; D perhaps matches TRBD1 (5 bases). The germline V gene has CDR1 SGHVS and CDR2 FQNEAQ. The V end was cut by 4 bases, the J end by 2 bases, with 14 bases between. This CDR3 comprises 16 residues. Here the CDR3 reads CASSSRLRGTNEKLFF. CDR3 DNA sequence: TGTGCCAGCAGCTCGAGGCTGCGGGGGACTAATGAAAAACTGTTTTTT.

The J gene is TRBJ2-1, the V gene TRBV5-1; 11 positions agree with TRBD2. The CDR3 consists of 16 residues. CDR1 SGHRS and CDR2 YFSETQ come from the germline V gene. Germline trimming cut 0 bases from V and 15 bases from J; bases unmatched to any gene: 14. The CDR3: CASSLEASGRIVTWFF. As DNA, the CDR3 is TGCGCCAGCAGCTTGGAGGCTAGCGGGAGGATTGTTACGTGGTTCTTC.

The rearrangement uses TRBV30 and TRBJ1-6; TRBD1 aligns across 7 bases. Germline CDR1 GTSNPN, CDR2 SVGIG (reference sequence). CDR3 size: 16 residues. With V trimmed by 1 base and J by 0 bases, 3 bases remained unmatched. In DNA form, the CDR3 reads TGTGCCTGGAGTGGACAGGGAGGCTCCTATAATTCACCCCTCCACTTT. This codes for CAWSGQGGSYNSPLHF. The variable domain in full, completed from reference TRBV30 and TRBJ1-6, reads SQTIHQWPATLVQPVGSPLSLECTVEGTSNPNLYWYRQAAGRGLQLLFYSVGIGQISSEVPQNLSASRPQDRQFILSSKKLLLSDSGFYLCAWSGQGGSYNSPLHFGNGTRLTVT.

V and J are TRBV2 and TRBJ2-7; the match to TRBD1 covers 7 bases. V lost 10 bases, J lost 1 base, and 4 bases stayed unmatched. The CDR3 length is 12 residues. Germline V gene data show CDR1 as SNHLY and CDR2 as FYNNEI. Here the CDR3 DNA reads TGTGCCACCGGACAGGTTTCCTACGAGCAGTACTTC. Its translation is CATGQVSYEQYF.

This chain uses TRBV6-1 with TRBJ1-6; TRBD1 might be the D (5 bases). V was pared by 1 base and J by 11 bases, with 15 bases between. This CDR3 is built from 15 residues. Germline V gives CDR1 MNHNS, CDR2 SASEGT. The CDR3 region is CASSEGLGGRTPLHF. Written as DNA, the CDR3 is TGTGCCAGCAGTGAAGGGTTGGGGGGAAGAACACCCCTCCACTTT.

The chain has TRBV6-1 and TRBJ1-3, with D possibly matching TRBD1 (5 bases). CDR1 and CDR2 from the germline V gene are MNHNS and SASEGT. This CDR3 is built from 14 residues. V shed 3 bases and J shed 4 bases, with 10 bases lying between them. CDR3 nucleotide sequence: TGTGCCAGCAGTGAGGGGCCAGGGGGAAACACCATATATTTT. It translates to CASSEGPGGNTIYF.

The chain employs TRBV5-4 and TRBJ1-2, with TRBD1 as a possible D gene (6 bases). V lost 2 bases and J 8 bases, leaving 16 bases between the germline ends. Looked up from germline, CDR1 is SGHNT and CDR2 is YYREEE (reference sequence). This CDR3 spans 14 amino acids. For the CDR3, the DNA is TGTGCCAGCAGCTTTAGGGGGGGTCGTGAAGGCTACACCTTC. This gives the protein CASSFRGGREGYTF.

The chain carries TRBV5-4 and TRBJ2-2, with 8 bases identical to TRBD1. Germline loops: CDR1 SGHNT, CDR2 YYREEE (reference sequence). This CDR3 spans 16 amino acids. The trim removed 1 base at V and 4 bases at J, leaving 6 bases unmatched. CDR3: CASSLSRGTGTGELFF. The CDR3 region has the DNA TGTGCCAGCAGCTTGTCCAGAGGGACAGGCACCGGGGAGCTGTTTTTT.